This entry features one T cell receptor beta chain sequence. Its antigen remains unidentified. The source of the sample is a study of human T cells and chemical hapten exposure. The time point is: healthy volunteer bleed at 2 weeks. It was from unfractionated whole blood that total RNA was extracted. The CDR3 length is 13 residues. Germline assignment: CDR1 SGHVS and CDR2 FQNEAQ. Trimming left V 4 bases short and J 4 bases short, with 10 bases between. Unique molecular identifiers were affixed to discrete cDNA molecules within the library. TCRdb fed the RACE reads into MiXCR, producing one record per CDR3 protein. The sample consists of 80,000 to 100,000 distinct CDR3 sequences, about 8.8% of them appearing once. Study results and limitations: DPC sensitization produced no change in TCRs with frequency above 1 in 1000.

Sequencing input: whole blood. This receptor was obtained from a female donor in good health. Some clones in this sample may be carry-over from other donors' samples. The chain is built from TRBV7-8 and TRBJ1-1; weak D call: TRBD1 (6 bases). Here the CDR3 DNA reads TGTGCCAGCAGCTCGCAAGGGGGCACTGAAGCTTTCTTT. Translation: CASSSQGGTEAFF.